The T cell receptor beta chain under discussion was sequenced for a study of blood T cell repertoires in COVID-19. This CDR3 spans 15 amino acids. The ends were cut back, 5 bases at V and 2 bases at J, with 13 bases in the middle. Germline V gives CDR1 LGHNA, CDR2 YSLEER. This clone was found once. As originally analysed: Nucleated cell counts were estimated from reference gene primer amplification. Method: immunoSEQ multiplex PCR; TCRdb's copy keeps in-frame clones and lacks some. The V and J calls and the clone size are those of that table, but D and trimming were determined from the DNA. The profile shows hundreds of thousands of clones, 65% to 90% of them singletons.

The chain carries TRBV4-3 and TRBJ2-1; a possible D gene is TRBD2 (5 bases). Sequencing used peripheral blood. The TCR was taken from a middle-aged man with COVID-19, enrolled during active disease. DNA for the CDR3: TGCGCCAGCAGCTCCGGGGTCGCCGCCTACAATGAGCAGTTCTTC. Protein: CASSSGVAAYNEQFF.